The 10 T cell receptor beta chains reported below all come from one sample, sequenced in a study of cytomegalovirus exposure and HLA in healthy donors. The PCR was carried out with 60 Vbeta primers and 13 Jbeta primers. Profiled with immunoSEQ multiplex PCR; TCRdb holds only in-frame clones, not every one. This table has 150,000 to 200,000 clones, around 83% appearing once. Material for sequencing was PBMCs. The receptors shown here come from a man aged 18 to 29 in good health and CMV-seropositive.

V gene TRBV5-1 combines with J gene TRBJ2-7; the match to TRBD1 covers 11 bases. The V and J ends lost 4 bases and 3 bases, in that order; junction bases with no gene match: 6. The CDR3 spans 15 residues. CDR1 is SGHRS and CDR2 is YFSETQ in the germline V gene. CDR3: CASSTTGTGGYEQYF. Here the CDR3 DNA reads TGCGCCAGCAGCACCACCGGGACAGGGGGCTACGAGCAGTACTTC.

The chain recombines TRBV7-2 with TRBJ1-1; 7 nucleotides align to TRBD1. Looked up from germline, CDR1 is SGHTA and CDR2 is FQGNSA. The V and J ends lost 5 bases and 3 bases, in that order; junction bases with no gene match: 6. CDR3 length: 14 residues. The CDR3: CASSLITGDTEAFF. CDR3 DNA sequence: TGTGCCAGCAGCCTCATAACAGGGGACACTGAAGCTTTCTTT.

As for this clone: The junction differs from germline at one of its ends, possibly a read error. In nucleotides, the CDR3 is TGTACCAGCAGTTACTCGGGACAGGGGAATGGCTACACCTTC. It encodes CTSSYSGQGNGYTF. The chain carries TRBV6-5 and TRBJ1-2; 10 bases are shared with TRBD1. Germline V CDR1 and CDR2: MNHEY, SVGAGI. The CDR3 is made up of 14 amino acids.

This chain uses TRBV4-3 with TRBJ2-1; possible D gene TRBD2, 5 bases. Germline-derived CDR1 and CDR2 are LGHNA and YSLEER. The CDR3 runs 19 residues. Trimming cost V 4 bases and J 0 bases, with 22 bases left between them. CDR3 sequence reads: CASSPYYEGAVSSYNEQFF. In DNA, the CDR3 is TGCGCCAGCAGCCCGTATTATGAGGGAGCGGTTAGCTCCTACAATGAGCAGTTCTTC.

This chain connects TRBV19 to TRBJ2-1; the match to TRBD1 covers 7 bases. The CDR3 consists of 15 residues. Germline V gene lookup returns CDR1 LNHDA and CDR2 SQIVND (reference sequence). The J segment lost 2 bases and the V segment lost 2 bases, leaving 3 bases of the junction unmatched. CDR3 sequence: CASSIWQGAYNEQFF. The CDR3, as DNA: TGTGCCAGTAGTATATGGCAGGGGGCCTACAATGAGCAGTTCTTC.

J is TRBJ1-6 and V is TRBV5-1, with TRBD1 matching over 9 bases. Trimming took 1 base from V and 5 from J; bases not matched to a gene: 1. Germline assignment: CDR1 SGHRS and CDR2 YFSETQ. CDR3 length: 15 amino acids. CDR3 nucleotides: TGCGCCAGCAGCTTGACAGGGGGCAATAATTCACCCCTCCACTTT. Amino acids: CASSLTGGNNSPLHF.

The J gene is TRBJ1-1, the V gene TRBV7-2, with TRBD1 matching 7 bases. CDR1 is SGHTA and CDR2 is FQGNSA in the germline V gene. The J segment lost 4 bases and the V segment lost 4 bases, leaving 12 bases of the junction unmatched. CDR3 length equals 16 residues. In DNA, the CDR3 is TGTGCCAGCAGCTACAGAACCGTGACAGGGAGCACTGAAGCTTTCTTT. Its translation is CASSYRTVTGSTEAFF.

The chain links TRBV4-3 to TRBJ1-1, with a possible D match to TRBD1 (5 bases). V was trimmed by 7 bases and J by 3 bases, leaving 18 bases between them. The CDR3 extends over 15 amino acids. Per the germline V gene, CDR1 is LGHNA and CDR2 is YSLEER. CDR3 nucleotides: TGCGCCAGCACCCCCGGGGGAAACGCGGACACTGAAGCTTTCTTT. This gives the protein CASTPGGNADTEAFF.

V is TRBV7-9 and J is TRBJ2-3; 13 positions match TRBD2. The CDR3 contains 16 residues. The trim removed 4 bases at V and 2 bases at J, leaving 3 bases unmatched. The germline V gene encodes CDR1 SEHNR and CDR2 FQNEAQ (reference sequence). The DNA of the CDR3 is TGTGCCAGCAGCTCGGGACTAGCGGGGCCCACAGATACGCAGTATTTT. Encoded protein: CASSSGLAGPTDTQYF.

The chain employs TRBV30 and TRBJ1-1, with 8 bases aligning to TRBD1. Trimming removed 7 bases from V and 10 bases from J; junction bases left unmatched: 11. Germline V gene lookup returns CDR1 GTSNPN and CDR2 SVGIG (reference sequence). CDR3 size: 12 residues. Here the CDR3 DNA reads TGTGCCTTTTCCATCACAGGGGGGGGAGCTTTCTTT. Protein sequence: CAFSITGGGAFF.